These 3 T cell receptor beta chains share one sample of origin, sequenced in a study of blood T cell repertoires in COVID-19. Profiled with immunoSEQ multiplex PCR; TCRdb holds only in-frame clones, not every one. The data show a few hundred thousand clones, with 80% to 85% seen just once and 3.4% held by the top ten. The material sequenced was peripheral blood. The source is a woman younger than 35 with acute or convalescent COVID-19.

The J gene is TRBJ2-2, the V gene TRBV20-1; 11 positions match TRBD2. V shed 3 bases and J 1 base; nucleotides not matched to a gene: 4. Germline V gene sequence: CDR1 DFQATT, CDR2 SNEGSKA (reference sequence). This CDR3 contains 16 residues. CDR3 amino acids: CSASGGTSGNTGELFF. CDR3 nucleotide sequence: TGCAGTGCTAGTGGGGGGACTAGCGGGAACACCGGGGAGCTGTTTTTT.

The J gene is TRBJ1-1, the V gene TRBV25-1; 9 positions agree with TRBD1. The CDR3 loop spans 15 amino acids. CDR1 is MGHDK and CDR2 is SYGVNS in the germline V gene. Trimming cost V 7 bases and J 5 bases; bases outside gene matches: 11. For the CDR3, the DNA is TGTGCCAGCATCAAAACAGGGGGCGGAAGGACTGAAGCTTTCTTT. Its translation: CASIKTGGGRTEAFF.

V gene TRBV4-3 combines with J gene TRBJ2-6; TRBD2 is a possible D gene (5 bases). The CDR3 is made up of 16 amino acids. Germline assignment: CDR1 LGHNA and CDR2 YSLEER. Trimming stripped 0 bases from V and 1 base from J, with 7 bases between. The DNA for the CDR3 is TGCGCCAGCAGCCAAGAGTCGGGGTCTGGGGCCAACGTCCTGACTTTC. Protein product: CASSQESGSGANVLTF.